A single sample gave rise to the 16 T cell receptor beta chains below, sequenced in a study of metastatic and nonmetastatic thyroid tumors. With MiXCR, TCRdb called clones anew from the PCR reads. The data contain some 4,200 clones, 20% to 25% of them singletons. Until they underwent thyroid surgery, no patient had received any treatment. The sequencing input was tumor tissue. The receptors originated from a male donor with papillary thyroid cancer or a benign thyroid nodule (not recorded which). Some clones in this sample may be carry-over from other donors' samples.

By share, this clone ranks as medium-sized. V gene TRBV11-2 combines with J gene TRBJ1-1; D remains ambiguous. Trimming cost V 3 bases and J 1 base, with 9 bases left between them. CDR3 length: 14 amino acids. Germline-derived CDR1 and CDR2 are SGHAT and FQNNGV. For the CDR3, the DNA is TGTGCCAGCAGCTTGCATTTAGGGAACACTGAAGCTTTCTTT. It is translated as CASSLHLGNTEAFF.

This clone was observed a handful of times. J is TRBJ2-5 and V is TRBV7-3; perhaps TRBD1 as D (5 bases). Matching the DNA end better, TRBJ2-1 makes the J call doubtful. The CDR3 covers 12 residues. CDR1 is SGHTA, CDR2 FQGTGA, per germline. CDR3 coding DNA: TGTGCCAGCAGCTTTTATCAGGGTGAGCAGTTCTTC. This sequence encodes CASSFYQGEQFF.

The chain couples TRBV11-2 to TRBJ2-1; 9 positions match TRBD2. The germline V gene encodes CDR1 SGHAT and CDR2 FQNNGV. V was pared by 5 bases and J by 5 bases, with 13 bases of the junction left unmatched. This CDR3 spans 17 amino acids. The CDR3 reads CASSLGVASGTHNEQFF. In DNA form, the CDR3 reads TGTGCCAGCAGCCTAGGGGTGGCTAGCGGGACCCACAATGAGCAGTTCTTC.

By share, this clone ranks as medium-sized. The chain combines TRBV10-2 with TRBJ2-7; D not resolved. Trimming pared 8 bases from V and 2 bases from J, leaving 7 bases between. Germline-derived CDR1 and CDR2 are WSHSY and SAAADI. The CDR3 covers 11 residues. CDR3: CASRHTYEQYF. The CDR3 region has the DNA TGCGCCAGCCGCCATACCTACGAGCAGTACTTC.

The V call is TRBV10-1, the J call TRBJ2-2; D unresolved. With 4 bases removed from V and 6 bases from J, the gap between germline ends came to 9 bases. The length of the CDR3 is 13 residues. Looked up from germline, CDR1 is WNHNN and CDR2 is SYGVQD (reference sequence). The CDR3 DNA follows: TGCGCCAGCAGTGCCAGCAAGGCCGGGGAGCTGTTTTTT. It codes for CASSASKAGELFF.

V is TRBV6-1 and J is TRBJ2-7, with 10 bases lining up with TRBD1. The CDR3 is made up of 15 amino acids. Germline trimming cut 8 bases from V and 1 base from J; bases unmatched to any gene: 8. Germline V CDR1 and CDR2: MNHNS, SASEGT. The CDR3 loop is CASFSPGQGSYEQYF. The DNA for the CDR3 is TGTGCCAGCTTTTCGCCGGGACAGGGGTCCTACGAGCAGTACTTC.

Only one count was recorded for this clone. The gene calls are TRBV20-1 and TRBJ2-5, with a weak D call TRBD1 (6 bases). Trimming stripped 3 bases from V and 4 bases from J, with 12 bases between. CDR1 and CDR2 (germline): DFQATT, SNEGSKA (reference sequence). CDR3 length: 13 amino acids. The DNA for the CDR3 is TGCAGTGCTAGGGTGACAGGAATAGAGACCCAGTACTTC. This gives the protein CSARVTGIETQYF.

This clone is labeled as large. V is TRBV6-1 and J is TRBJ2-1; D perhaps matches TRBD1 (5 bases). The CDR3 has 14 residues. V lost 3 bases and J lost 8, with 14 bases in between. Germline CDR1 reads MNHNS; CDR2 reads SASEGT. DNA for the CDR3: TGTGCCAGCAGTGAGTCCAGGGTAATAGATGAGCAGTTCTTC. It yields the protein CASSESRVIDEQFF.

This chain links TRBV6-1 with TRBJ1-3; tentatively, D is TRBD1 (6 bases). This CDR3 has 15 amino acids. CDR1 and CDR2 (germline): MNHNS, SASEGT. With 9 bases removed from V and 4 bases from J, the gap between germline ends came to 19 bases. The CDR3 nucleotides read TGTGCCAGTTTCTTACAGGGTTGGGGAGGAAACACCATATATTTT. This codes for CASFLQGWGGNTIYF.

This clone was recorded a few times. This chain uses TRBV6-5 with TRBJ2-7; 8 positions match TRBD1. CDR3 length equals 13 residues. Germline V lookup: CDR1 MNHEY, CDR2 SVGAGI. The V gene end was trimmed by 2 bases and the J gene end by 5 bases; junction bases not matched to a gene: 2. This CDR3 reads CASSYGQGNEQYF. CDR3 nucleotides: TGTGCCAGCAGTTACGGACAGGGAAACGAGCAGTACTTC.

CDR3 amino acids: CASSTDRGPNNEQFF. The DNA for the CDR3 is TGTGCCAGCAGTACCGACAGGGGGCCCAACAATGAGCAGTTCTTC. The chain couples TRBV6-5 to TRBJ2-1; TRBD1 agrees at 10 bases. Germline V gene data show CDR1 as MNHEY and CDR2 as SVGAGI. The V and J ends lost 5 bases and 5 bases, in that order; junction bases with no gene match: 6. The CDR3 consists of 15 residues.

This clone showed up just a few times. V and J are TRBV27 and TRBJ1-1, with no clear D. CDR3 length equals 14 residues. Trimming left V 5 bases short and J 4 bases short, with 14 bases between. Germline assignment: CDR1 MNHEY and CDR2 SMNVEV (reference sequence). The CDR3 loop is CASSLTVRSTEAFF. CDR3 bases: TGTGCCAGCAGTCTTACAGTTCGTAGCACTGAAGCTTTCTTT.

By sample fraction, this clone is medium-sized. This chain uses TRBV5-1 with TRBJ2-7; D is possibly TRBD2 (6 bases). The V end lost 5 bases, the J end lost 0 bases, and 15 bases lay between the germline ends. The CDR3 is 15 residues long. Germline CDR1 is SGHRS and CDR2 is YFSETQ. The CDR3: CASRGGEGYSYEQYF. The CDR3 DNA follows: TGCGCCAGCAGGGGCGGGGAAGGGTACTCCTACGAGCAGTACTTC.

V usage is TRBV6-4 and J usage is TRBJ2-1, with a tentative D call TRBD2 (5 bases). Between the trimmed V and J ends, which lost 0 bases and 7 bases, there was a span of 10 bases. CDR3 size: 14 residues. Germline lookup yields CDR1 MRHNA and CDR2 SNTAGT. CDR3 residues: CASSDSSSHNEQFF. In nucleotides, the CDR3 is TGTGCCAGCAGTGACTCGTCTAGCCATAATGAGCAGTTCTTC.

V usage is TRBV5-1 and J usage is TRBJ1-6, with D possibly TRBD1 on 5 matching bases. Trimming removed 4 bases at V and 0 bases at J, with 17 bases between. The V gene's germline CDR1 is SGHRS and CDR2 YFSETQ. The length of the CDR3 is 18 residues. The CDR3 bases are TGCGCCAGCAGCGCAGGACACACTGGGAGCTCCTATAATTCACCCCTCCACTTT. This encodes CASSAGHTGSSYNSPLHF.

By proportion, this clone is medium-sized. J is TRBJ2-1 and V is TRBV28, with 10 bases matching TRBD2. Germline lookup yields CDR1 MDHEN and CDR2 SYDVKM. J gave up 3 bases and V 6 bases, and 17 bases lay outside the gene matches. The CDR3 loop spans 19 amino acids. The CDR3 DNA is TGTGCCAGCAGCTCCTGGACCGCTGCTAGCGGGAGAAGCTACAATGAGCAGTTCTTC. This encodes CASSSWTAASGRSYNEQFF.